This T cell receptor (beta chain) emerged from a study of cytomegalovirus exposure and HLA in healthy donors. Profiled with immunoSEQ multiplex PCR; TCRdb holds only in-frame clones, not every one. The sample includes 60,000 to 65,000 clones, almost 97% of them seen just once. V lost 4 bases, J lost 4 bases, and 4 bases stayed unmatched. The CDR3 totals 14 residues. Germline V gene sequence: CDR1 SEHNR, CDR2 FQNEAQ (reference sequence). What was sequenced was PBMCs. The rearrangement joins TRBV7-9 to TRBJ2-5; the match to TRBD1 covers 9 bases. The clonotype was recovered from a woman under 30 in good health and CMV-seronegative. The CDR3 region has the DNA TGTGCCAGCAGCTCGACAGGGGGGAGAGAGACCCAGTACTTC. Its protein product is CASSSTGGRETQYF.